This TCR beta chain was captured in a study of radiation and T cells in renal cell carcinoma. At the level of the study: Nephrectomy followed 15 Gy stereotactic body radiation by 4 weeks.

Time point reported: blood 2 weeks post-SBRT. Treatment noted: 15 Gy SBRT to primary tumor, nephrectomy 4 weeks later. Profiled with immunoSEQ multiplex PCR; TCRdb holds only in-frame clones, not every one. Of roughly 120,000 clones detected, 75% to 85% appear once; the ten largest clones hold over 1.5%. The germline V gene has CDR1 MDHEN and CDR2 SYDVKM. CDR3 length: 13 amino acids. The V end lost 6 bases, the J end lost 0 bases, and 8 bases lay between the germline ends. The sequence was obtained from a woman in her sixties with renal cell carcinoma. Source: blood, taken from a patient whose treatment included radiotherapy and nephrectomy. The chain recombines TRBV28 with TRBJ1-1; possible D gene TRBD1, 5 bases. The CDR3 sequence: CASSLQVNTEAFF. The CDR3 bases are TGTGCCAGCAGCCTACAGGTGAACACTGAAGCTTTCTTT.